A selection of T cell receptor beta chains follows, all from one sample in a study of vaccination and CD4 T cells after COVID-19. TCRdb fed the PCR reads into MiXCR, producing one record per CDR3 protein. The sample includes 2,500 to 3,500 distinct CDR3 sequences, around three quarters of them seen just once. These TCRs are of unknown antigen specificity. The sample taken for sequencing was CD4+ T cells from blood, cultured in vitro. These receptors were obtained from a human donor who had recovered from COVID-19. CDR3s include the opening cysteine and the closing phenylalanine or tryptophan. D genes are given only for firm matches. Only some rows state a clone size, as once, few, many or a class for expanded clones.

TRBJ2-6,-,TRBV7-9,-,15,TGCGCCAGCAGCTTGAGTACTATAGGGGCCAACGTCCTGACTTTC,CASSLSTIGANVLTF
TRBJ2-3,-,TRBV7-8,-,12,TGTGCCAGCAGCTATACCGGGGATACGCAGTATTTT,CASSYTGDTQYF
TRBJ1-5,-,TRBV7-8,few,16,TGTGCCAGCAGCCTCACCCCTAGGGGCTCGAATCAGCCCCAGCATTTT,CASSLTPRGSNQPQHF
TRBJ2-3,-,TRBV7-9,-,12,TGTGCCAGCAGATTGGGTGACAGTACGCAGTATTTT,CASRLGDSTQYF
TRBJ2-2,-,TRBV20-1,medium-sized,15,TGCAGTGCTAGTAACCGGGTGGCGAACACCGGGGAGCTGTTTTTT,CSASNRVANTGELFF
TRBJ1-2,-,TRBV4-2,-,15,TGTGCCAGCAGCCAAGATAATGGCAGGGACTATGGCTACACCTTC,CASSQDNGRDYGYTF
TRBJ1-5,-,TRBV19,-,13,TGTGCCAGTATGAAGGGGTGGAATCAGCCCCAGCATTTT,CASMKGWNQPQHF
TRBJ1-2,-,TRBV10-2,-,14,TGCGCCAGCAGTGCGGGGCAGGGAAACTATGGCTACACCTTC,CASSAGQGNYGYTF
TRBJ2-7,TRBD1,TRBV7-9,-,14,TGTGCCAGCAGCTGGTGGGACAGCGACCACGAGCAGTACTTC,CASSWWDSDHEQYF
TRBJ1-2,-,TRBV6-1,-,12,TGTGCCAGCAGGGCCGACGTTTATGGCTACACCTTC,CASRADVYGYTF
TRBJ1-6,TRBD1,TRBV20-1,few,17,TGCAGTGCCAACATTGCGACAGGGATCCCCTATAATTCACCCCTCCACTTT,CSANIATGIPYNSPLHF
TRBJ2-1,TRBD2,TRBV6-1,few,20,TGTGCCAGCAGACGAGGTGCGGGACTAGCGGGGGGCCCCGCCTACAATGAGCAGTTCTTC,CASRRGAGLAGGPAYNEQFF
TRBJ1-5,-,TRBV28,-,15,TGTGCCAGCAGTTTCACCCTAAATAGCAATCAGCCCCAGCATTTT,CASSFTLNSNQPQHF
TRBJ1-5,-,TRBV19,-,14,TGTGCCAGTAGTAGGTCGGGGACGGATCAGCCCCAGCATTTT,CASSRSGTDQPQHF
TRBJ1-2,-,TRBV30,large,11,TGTGCCTGGAGTGCCGGACGTGGCTACACCTTC,CAWSAGRGYTF
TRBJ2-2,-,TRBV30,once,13,TGTGCCTGGAGTGTAAATCAGGCCGGGGAGCTGTTTTTT,CAWSVNQAGELFF
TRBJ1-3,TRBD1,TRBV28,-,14,TGTGCCAGCAGTCAGACAGGGGTCGGAAACACCATATATTTT,CASSQTGVGNTIYF
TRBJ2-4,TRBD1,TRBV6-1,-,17,TGTGCCAGCAGTACATCGACAGGGAGCCCGGGCAAAAACATTCAGTACTTC,CASSTSTGSPGKNIQYF
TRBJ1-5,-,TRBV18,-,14,TGTGCCAGCTCACTGGGTGGTAGCAATCAGCCCCAGCATTTT,CASSLGGSNQPQHF
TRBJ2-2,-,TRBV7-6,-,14,TGTGCCAGCAGCCCGGTAGGGAACACCGGGGAGCTGTTTTTT,CASSPVGNTGELFF
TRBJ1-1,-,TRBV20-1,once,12,TGCAGCGTCCCCGGCATGAACACTGAAGCTTTCTTT,CSVPGMNTEAFF
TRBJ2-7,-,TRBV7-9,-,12,TGTGCCAACAGCTTAGAGGTTGGGGAACTCGAGTTC,CANSLEVGELEF
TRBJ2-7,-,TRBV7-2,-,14,TGTGCCAGCAGCCGATCCGGGATATCCTACGAGCAGTACTTC,CASSRSGISYEQYF
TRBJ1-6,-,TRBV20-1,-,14,TGCAGTGCTAGAGGTGGGTCAGGGGATTCACCCCTCCACTTT,CSARGGSGDSPLHF
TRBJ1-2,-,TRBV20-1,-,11,TGCAGTGCTCTGACAGGCTATGGCTACACCTTC,CSALTGYGYTF
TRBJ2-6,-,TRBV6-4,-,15,TGTGCCAGCAGTGACCGGGCCTCTGGGGCCAACGTCCTGACTTTC,CASSDRASGANVLTF
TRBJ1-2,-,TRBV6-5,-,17,TGTGCCAGCAGTTACTCGATGGGCTCGGGGGCGGCCTATGGCTACACCTTC,CASSYSMGSGAAYGYTF
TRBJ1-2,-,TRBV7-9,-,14,TGTGCCAGCAGCTTGTCTAGAACTAACTATGGCTACACCTTC,CASSLSRTNYGYTF
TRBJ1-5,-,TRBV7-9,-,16,TGTGCCAGCAGCTTAGGAGATACAGGGAAAGGTCAGCCCCAGCATTTT,CASSLGDTGKGQPQHF
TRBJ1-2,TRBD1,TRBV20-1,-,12,TGCAGTGCTACGACAGGGGGGGATGGCTACACCTTC,CSATTGGDGYTF
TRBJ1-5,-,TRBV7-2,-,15,TGTGCCAGCAGCCCAGGTCCCTATAGCAATCAGCCCCAGCATTTT,CASSPGPYSNQPQHF
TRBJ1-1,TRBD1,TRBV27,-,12,TGTGCCAGCAGTCTCCGACAGGGTCTCGCTTTCTTT,CASSLRQGLAFF
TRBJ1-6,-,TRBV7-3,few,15,TGTGCCAGCAGCGAGGGGGTAGGGTACAATTCACCCCTCCACTTT,CASSEGVGYNSPLHF